A single sample gave rise to the 16 T cell receptor beta chains below, sequenced in a study of T cells in localized non-small cell lung cancer. Using immunoSEQ multiplex PCR, the repertoire was profiled, and TCRdb retains in-frame clones only, with some absent. The sample has about 33,000 clones; around 93% are singletons. The sample in question was PBMCs, obtained before any cancer treatment. These receptors all stem from a man aged 40 to 70 with stage II lung adenocarcinoma.

The sample holds a few counts of this clone. This chain connects TRBV27 to TRBJ2-2, with no clear D. V lost 6 bases to trimming and J lost 5 bases, with 7 bases between them. The germline CDR1 and CDR2 sequences are MNHEY and SMNVEV (reference sequence). The CDR3 has 12 amino acids. The CDR3 coding sequence is TGTGCCAGCAGGTTTAATACCGGGGAGCTGTTTTTT. This encodes CASRFNTGELFF.

The J gene is TRBJ2-7, the V gene TRBV5-5; 8 bases map to TRBD2. The CDR3 is made up of 15 amino acids. The V gene end was trimmed by 0 bases and the J gene end by 3 bases; junction bases not matched to a gene: 5. CDR1 is SGHKS and CDR2 is YYEKEE in the germline V gene (reference sequence). The CDR3 DNA reads as TGTGCCAGCAGCTTGGTGGGACTAGTAGGCTACGAGCAGTACTTC. Its protein product is CASSLVGLVGYEQYF.

This chain connects TRBV4-2 to TRBJ1-1; TRBD1 might be the D (6 bases). Trimming took off 1 base at V and 0 bases at J, with 9 bases between the two ends. Germline V CDR1 and CDR2: LGHNA, YNFKEQ. This CDR3 is built from 15 residues. The CDR3 is CASSQGNRVNTEAFF. CDR3 nucleotide sequence: TGTGCCAGCAGCCAAGGGAACAGGGTGAACACTGAAGCTTTCTTT.

The CDR3 coding sequence is TGTGCCAGCAGCTTAGGAAAGAGGGGAGATACGCAGTATTTT. Its translation: CASSLGKRGDTQYF. The chain is built from TRBV11-3 and TRBJ2-3; D possibly matches TRBD1 or TRBD2 (5 bases each). Per the germline V gene, CDR1 is SGHNT and CDR2 is YENEEA. This CDR3 has 14 residues. V lost 1 base to trimming and J lost 5 bases, with 10 bases between them.

This chain joins TRBV28 and TRBJ1-5; no clear D gene. Germline lookup yields CDR1 MDHEN and CDR2 SYDVKM. This CDR3 comprises 15 residues. Trimming stripped 2 bases from V and 2 bases from J, with 10 bases between. The CDR3 nucleotides read TGTGCCAGCAGTTTAGGTCACGGGGGCAATCAGCCCCAGCATTTT. Translating gives CASSLGHGGNQPQHF.

Here the CDR3 reads CASRPGTHGETQYF. CDR3 DNA: TGTGCCAGCAGACCCGGGACCCACGGAGAGACCCAGTACTTC. This chain links TRBV2 with TRBJ2-5, with D possibly called TRBD1 or TRBD2 (5 bases each). CDR1 is SNHLY and CDR2 is FYNNEI in the germline V gene. The V gene lost 6 bases and the J gene lost 4 bases, with 15 bases spanning the gap. This CDR3 has 14 residues.

The V gene is TRBV9, the J gene TRBJ2-1; perhaps TRBD2 as D (5 bases). CDR3 length: 15 amino acids. Germline assignment: CDR1 SGDLS and CDR2 YYNGEE. The germline V and J ends were trimmed by 4 bases and 9 bases, with 20 bases remaining between them. The CDR3 nucleotides are TGTGCCAGCAGCCCAGGCGGTACTAGATGGGGTGAGCAGTTCTTC. As protein: CASSPGGTRWGEQFF.

This clone was seen a single time. This chain connects TRBV4-2 to TRBJ2-1; 13 bases line up with TRBD2. Per germline, CDR1 LGHNA and CDR2 YNFKEQ. J lost 4 bases, V lost 0 bases, and 18 bases had no gene match. The CDR3 is made up of 22 amino acids. For the CDR3, the DNA is TGTGCCAGCAGCCAAGATAGAGTTCGGGGACTAGCGGGAAACTTCCCTTACAATGAGCAGTTCTTC. This translates into CASSQDRVRGLAGNFPYNEQFF.

This clone was observed a single time. The chain joins TRBV20-1 to TRBJ2-5, with D uncertain. V was shortened by 5 bases and J by 5 bases, with 9 bases between the two germline ends. Germline V gives CDR1 DFQATT, CDR2 SNEGSKA (reference sequence). This CDR3 is 11 amino acids long. The CDR3 region has the DNA TGCAGTGCTCCTTCTAGGGAGACCCAGTACTTC. Translating gives CSAPSRETQYF.

The chain recombines TRBV13 with TRBJ2-7; D remains unclear. V lost 1 base and J 4 bases, leaving 5 bases between the germline ends. This CDR3 is built from 12 residues. The germline CDR1 and CDR2 sequences are PRHDT and FYEKMQ (reference sequence). In DNA, the CDR3 is TGTGCCAGCAGCTTAGTTAAATACGAGCAGTACTTC. Amino acid sequence: CASSLVKYEQYF. Variable domain in full (rest from reference TRBV13 and TRBJ2-7): AAGVIQSPRHLIKEKRETATLKCYPIPRHDTVYWYQQGPGQDPQFLISFYEKMQSDKGSIPDRFSAQQFSDYHSELNMSSLELGDSALYFCASSLVKYEQYFGPGTRLTVT.

The chain uses TRBV7-8 and TRBJ2-1; D is undetermined. This CDR3 is 14 amino acids long. The germline V gene encodes CDR1 SGHVS and CDR2 FQNEAQ. Trimming removed 5 bases at V and 3 bases at J, with 11 bases between. CDR3 loop: CASSPSWVYNEQFF. The CDR3 nucleotides are TGTGCCAGCAGCCCTTCTTGGGTCTACAATGAGCAGTTCTTC.

This chain uses TRBV12-5 with TRBJ2-3, with 7 bases lining up with TRBD2. The CDR3 runs 15 residues. CDR1 LGHNT and CDR2 FRNRAP come from the germline V gene. V gave up 2 bases and J gave up 2 bases; unmatched junction bases: 4. In nucleotides, the CDR3 is TGTGCTAGTGGTTTGTTAGGACTAGACACAGATACGCAGTATTTT. It codes for CASGLLGLDTDTQYF. Using reference TRBV12-5 and TRBJ2-3 for the parts outside the CDR3, the full variable domain is DARVTQTPRHKVTEMGQEVTMRCQPILGHNTVFWYRQTMMQGLELLAYFRNRAPLDDSGMPKDRFSAEMPDATLATLKIQPSEPRDSAVYFCASGLLGLDTDTQYFGPGTRLTVL.

The CDR3 DNA follows: TGTGCCATCAGGGAAGCGGGATGGGCCTCCGATACGCAGTATTTT. Protein: CAIREAGWASDTQYF. This chain joins TRBV10-3 and TRBJ2-3; TRBD2 matches at 7 bases. Germline CDR1 is ENHRY and CDR2 is SYGVKD. V gave up 6 bases and J gave up 6 bases; unmatched junction bases: 12. The CDR3 spans 15 residues.

This clone was detected once. The chain is built from TRBV5-4 and TRBJ1-3, with D possibly being TRBD1 (5 bases). The V gene lost 3 bases and the J gene lost 2 bases, with 15 bases spanning the gap. Germline V gene sequence: CDR1 SGHNT, CDR2 YYREEE (reference sequence). The CDR3 is made up of 16 amino acids. CDR3 region: CASSSGSRAPGNTIYF. DNA for the CDR3: TGTGCCAGCAGCTCAGGGAGCAGGGCCCCTGGAAACACCATATATTTT.

The chain carries TRBV27 and TRBJ2-3, with 7 nucleotides matching TRBD2. Trimming cost V 8 bases and J 2 bases; bases outside gene matches: 13. The CDR3 loop spans 16 amino acids. CDR1 is MNHEY and CDR2 is SMNVEV in the germline V gene (reference sequence). The CDR3: CASRRIEGGLTDTQYF. The CDR3 DNA reads TGTGCCAGCCGTAGAATCGAGGGAGGGCTCACAGATACGCAGTATTTT.

This rearrangement joins TRBV4-3 to TRBJ2-2; 7 positions match TRBD1. Germline V gene data show CDR1 as LGHNA and CDR2 as YSLEER. This CDR3 has 15 amino acids. The V segment lost 3 bases and the J segment 7 bases; nucleotides outside the gene matches: 8. The CDR3, as DNA: TGCGCCAGCAGCCAGGGTACAGGGGATTACGGGGAGCTGTTTTTT. Protein product: CASSQGTGDYGELFF.